This TCR beta chain was identified in a study of T cells in Graves' hyperthyroidism and ophthalmopathy. Study-level findings and limits: Ophthalmopathy got predicted by the model a median about 6.7 months before its onset. Most thyroid clonotypes expanded above 0.001 were also detected in blood. A model of 13 V-J features distinguished ophthalmopathy from stable hyperthyroidism.

Trimming pared 1 base from V and 1 base from J, leaving 14 bases between. Germline V gives CDR1 SGHRS, CDR2 YFSETQ. CDR3 size: 16 residues. A few counts support this clonotype. The target antigen is unknown. The source material, RNA transcripts, was used to amplify TCR beta CDR3 regions. In the first-round RT-PCR of the TCR CDR3, the HTBI primer set was used. TCRdb reanalysed the multiplex PCR reads using MiXCR and keeps one entry per CDR3 protein. This sample carries about 640,000 distinct CDR3 sequences, 45% of them seen once, and the ten largest clones take under 8.5%. Pregnant or lactating patients were excluded, as were those with uncontrolled infection or other autoimmune disease.

The gene calls are TRBV5-1 and TRBJ1-1; weak D call: TRBD1 (6 bases). The sequencing input was peripheral blood or thyroid tissue (not recorded which). This sequence originates from an adult man with Graves' disease, either hyperthyroidism or ophthalmopathy (not recorded which). The chain's CDR3 is CASSLTGWKGNTEAFF. The CDR3 bases are TGCGCCAGCAGCTTGACAGGGTGGAAGGGGAACACTGAAGCTTTCTTT. Looking up the rest from reference TRBV5-1 and TRBJ1-1 gives the full variable domain: KAGVTQTPRYLIKTRGQQVTLSCSPISGHRSVSWYQQTPGQGLQFLFEYFSETQRNKGNFPGRFSGRQFSNSRSEMNVSTLELGDSALYLCASSLTGWKGNTEAFFGQGTRLTVV.